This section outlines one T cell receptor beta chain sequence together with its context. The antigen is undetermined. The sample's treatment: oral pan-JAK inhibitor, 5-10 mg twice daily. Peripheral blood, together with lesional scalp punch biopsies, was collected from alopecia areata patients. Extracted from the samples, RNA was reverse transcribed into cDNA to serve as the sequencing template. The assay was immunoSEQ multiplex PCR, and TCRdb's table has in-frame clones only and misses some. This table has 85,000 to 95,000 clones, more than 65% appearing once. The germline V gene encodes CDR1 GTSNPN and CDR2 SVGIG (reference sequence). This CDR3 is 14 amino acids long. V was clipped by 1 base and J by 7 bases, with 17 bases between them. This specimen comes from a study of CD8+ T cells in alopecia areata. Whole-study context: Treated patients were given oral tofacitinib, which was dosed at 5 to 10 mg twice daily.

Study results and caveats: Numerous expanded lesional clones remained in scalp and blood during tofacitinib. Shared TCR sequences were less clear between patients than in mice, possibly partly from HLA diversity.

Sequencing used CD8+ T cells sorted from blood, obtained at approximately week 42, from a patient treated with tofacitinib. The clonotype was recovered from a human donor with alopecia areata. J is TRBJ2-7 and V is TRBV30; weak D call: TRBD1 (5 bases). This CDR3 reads CAWSDSGPQGEQYF. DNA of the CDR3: TGTGCCTGGAGTGACTCCGGCCCGCAGGGTGAGCAGTACTTC.